One sample yielded the 5 T cell receptor beta chains listed below, sequenced in a study of cytomegalovirus exposure and HLA in healthy donors. In the PCR, 60 Vbeta and 13 Jbeta primers were used. Profiled with immunoSEQ multiplex PCR; TCRdb holds only in-frame clones, not every one. The table has approximately 170,000 clones, roughly 80% seen once. The material sequenced was PBMCs. All receptors derive from a man aged 50-59 years in good health and CMV-seropositive.

The chain couples TRBV16 to TRBJ1-1; D is perhaps TRBD1 (6 bases). The germline V and J ends were trimmed by 6 bases and 4 bases, with 9 bases remaining between them. The CDR3 is 12 amino acids. Germline V gene sequence: CDR1 KGHSY, CDR2 FQNENV. DNA of the CDR3: TGTGCCAGCAGTCAGACAGGCACTGAAGCTTTCTTT. Translated: CASSQTGTEAFF.

The chain is built from TRBV9 and TRBJ2-2, with TRBD1 identical over 7 bases. The germline V gene encodes CDR1 SGDLS and CDR2 YYNGEE. After removal of 4 bases from V and 7 bases from J, the junction contained 7 bases not matched to a gene. This CDR3 has 14 residues. The CDR3 sequence is CASSLTGIDGELFF. The CDR3 region has the DNA TGTGCCAGCAGCCTGACAGGGATCGACGGGGAGCTGTTTTTT. Filled out from reference TRBV9 and TRBJ2-2, the complete variable domain reads DSGVTQTPKHLITATGQRVTLRCSPRSGDLSVYWYQQSLDQGLQFLIQYYNGEERAKGNILERFSAQQFPDLHSELNLSSLELGDSALYFCASSLTGIDGELFFGEGSRLTVL.

As for this clone: One junction end disagrees with the germline gene, perhaps due to a read error. This chain links TRBV11-2 with TRBJ2-7, with 9 bases fitting TRBD1. Germline assignment: CDR1 SGHAT and CDR2 FQNNGV. The CDR3 length is 12 residues. CDR3 sequence reads: CASSLTPGQGIF. CDR3 bases: TGTGCCAGCAGCTTAACTCCGGGACAGGGCATCTTC. Using reference TRBV11-2 and TRBJ2-7 for the parts outside the CDR3, the full variable domain is EAGVAQSPRYKIIEKRQSVAFWCNPISGHATLYWYQQILGQGPKLLIQFQNNGVVDDSQLPKDRFSAERLKGVDSTLKIQPAKLEDSAVYLCASSLTPGQGIFGPGTRLTVT.

The chain is built from TRBV2 and TRBJ2-7; 8 positions agree with TRBD2. The germline V gene has CDR1 SNHLY and CDR2 FYNNEI. V gave up 7 bases and J gave up 4 bases; unmatched junction bases: 6. This CDR3 has 13 residues. CDR3 sequence reads: CASTFGRGYEQYF. CDR3 coding DNA: TGTGCCAGCACCTTCGGGAGGGGATACGAGCAGTACTTC.

The V call is TRBV19, the J call TRBJ2-1; 9 positions agree with TRBD1. Germline assignment: CDR1 LNHDA and CDR2 SQIVND (reference sequence). The V gene end was trimmed by 4 bases and the J gene end by 8 bases; junction bases not matched to a gene: 6. The CDR3 contains 14 residues. The CDR3 DNA sequence: TGTGCCAGTAGTAGACAGGGGGTCAGGGATGAGCAGTTCTTC. Translating gives CASSRQGVRDEQFF.